The 29 T cell receptor beta chains given below trace back to one sample, sequenced in a study of CD8 T cells in ankylosing spondylitis. TCRdb re-called the 5' RACE reads with MiXCR, one entry per CDR3 protein. The data contain approximately 140,000 distinct CDR3 sequences, 7% to 10% of them singletons. What was sequenced was synovial fluid, either unsorted or a sorted T cell fraction (not recorded which). These receptors came from a male donor with ankylosing spondylitis.

This clonotype has at least ten counts. This chain connects TRBV5-6 to TRBJ1-4, with D possibly matching TRBD1 (5 bases). This CDR3 is 16 amino acids long. With 4 bases removed from V and 4 bases from J, the gap between germline ends came to 17 bases. Germline lookup yields CDR1 SGHDT and CDR2 YYEEEE. Here the CDR3 DNA reads TGTGCCAGCAGCGACTCACCGGGACGGCTTAATGAAAAACTGTTTTTT. Translated: CASSDSPGRLNEKLFF.

To note about this clonotype: This may be a read error, as it is one base from a much larger clone. V is TRBV7-2 and J is TRBJ2-2; 7 bases agree with TRBD1. The CDR3 covers 15 residues. Germline loops: CDR1 SGHTA, CDR2 FQGNSA. CDR3: CASSSRDSLTGELYF. Here the CDR3 DNA reads TGTGCCAGCAGCTCCCGGGACAGCCTCACCGGGGAGCTGTATTTT.

This clonotype was seen ten or more times. The CDR3 sequence: CASSPLRGTGYSNQPQHF. The CDR3 DNA follows: TGTGCCAGCAGCCCACTAAGGGGGACAGGATATAGCAATCAGCCCCAGCATTTT. The J gene is TRBJ1-5, the V gene TRBV14; 8 positions match TRBD1. After removal of 4 bases from V and 0 bases from J, the junction contained 11 bases not matched to a gene. Germline loops: CDR1 SGHDN, CDR2 FVKESK. CDR3 length: 18 residues.

This clonotype was counted between two and nine times. This chain connects TRBV2 to TRBJ1-2, with D uncertain. This CDR3 is 15 amino acids long. Trimming took 7 bases from V and 3 from J, leaving 18 bases between them. The germline V gene has CDR1 SNHLY and CDR2 FYNNEI. CDR3 sequence (DNA): TGTGCCAGCAAACCCGGCGGAGGTATCGACTATGGCTACACCTTC. Amino acid sequence: CASKPGGGIDYGYTF.

This clonotype was seen more than once but under ten times. The chain links TRBV7-3 to TRBJ2-2; D not certain. The CDR3 sequence is 12 residues long. CDR1 and CDR2 from the germline V gene are SGHTA and FQGTGA. Trimming cost V 5 bases and J 8 bases, with 9 bases left between them. CDR3 sequence (DNA): TGTGCCAGCAGCCCCCGAGGTGGGGAGCTGTTTTTT. Its translation is CASSPRGGELFF.

In its sample, this clonotype was seen many times. The rearrangement joins TRBV6-1 to TRBJ2-2; TRBD1 aligns across 7 bases. This CDR3 comprises 16 residues. V was clipped by 4 bases and J by 2 bases; unmatched bases: 7. CDR1 and CDR2 from the germline V gene are MNHNS and SASEGT. CDR3 in DNA: TGTGCCAGCAGTGCCAGGTGGGACAGCAACACCGGGGAGCTGTTTTTT. This gives the protein CASSARWDSNTGELFF.

In its sample, this clonotype was seen many times. The CDR3 reads CASSKGLAGNTGELFF. The DNA for the CDR3 is TGTGCCAGCAGCAAGGGACTAGCGGGAAACACCGGGGAGCTGTTTTTT. The chain carries TRBV12-3 or TRBV12-4 and TRBJ2-2; TRBD2 aligns across 13 bases. There are 16 residues in the CDR3. V lost 6 bases and J lost 2; bases outside the gene matches: 3.

This clonotype was recorded many times. The chain combines TRBV5-6 with TRBJ2-2; 13 bases align to TRBD2. This CDR3 is 17 amino acids long. CDR1 is SGHDT, CDR2 YYEEEE, per germline. J was trimmed by 2 bases and V by 4 bases; bases with no gene match: 5. CDR3 sequence: CASSPGLAGVNTGELFF. CDR3 bases: TGTGCCAGCAGCCCTGGACTAGCGGGAGTAAACACCGGGGAGCTGTTTTTT.

In this sample, this clonotype turned up many times. The chain couples TRBV18 to TRBJ2-5, with D possibly called TRBD1 or TRBD2 (5 bases each). Per germline, CDR1 KGHSH and CDR2 LQKENI. The CDR3 loop spans 16 amino acids. Deletions cut 6 bases from V and 2 bases from J, with 19 bases between. CDR3 DNA sequence: TGTGCCAGCTCGGAGTTTCGGGGCGAGATTCAAGAGACCCAGTACTTC. Translated, it gives CASSEFRGEIQETQYF.

This clonotype was recorded many times. The chain combines TRBV29-1 with TRBJ2-7; 10 bases map to TRBD1. This CDR3 comprises 15 residues. Germline values: CDR1 SQVTM, CDR2 ANQGSEA. J lost 2 bases, V lost 6 bases, and 10 bases had no gene match. CDR3 in amino acids: CSVARDRGPTYEQYF. The CDR3 DNA reads TGCAGCGTCGCTAGAGACAGGGGGCCTACCTACGAGCAGTACTTC.

In its sample, this clonotype was seen a few times. This rearrangement joins TRBV10-2 to TRBJ2-2; D unclear. CDR1 is WSHSY, CDR2 SAAADI, per germline. Trimming cost V 3 bases and J 5 bases, with 7 bases left between them. This CDR3 region has 13 residues. The CDR3 loop reads CASSDDPTGELFF. As DNA, the CDR3 is TGCGCCAGCAGTGACGACCCTACCGGGGAGCTGTTTTTT.

This clonotype appeared many times. The J gene is TRBJ2-7, the V gene TRBV27, with 9 bases identical to TRBD2. Unmatched junction bases numbered 6, after V lost 5 bases and J lost 1 base. The CDR3 has 15 residues. CDR1 and CDR2 from the germline V gene are MNHEY and SMNVEV (reference sequence). CDR3 region: CASSRRGLASYEQYF. CDR3 in DNA: TGTGCCAGCAGTAGAAGGGGACTAGCATCCTACGAGCAGTACTTC.

About this clonotype itself: Its ends do not fully match the called genes, so a read error is possible. V is TRBV5-4 and J is TRBJ1-1; D possibly corresponds to TRBD1 (6 bases). The CDR3 sequence is 14 residues long. The germline V gene encodes CDR1 SGHNT and CDR2 YYREEE (reference sequence). CDR3 residues: CARSSTGLNTEAFF. The CDR3 DNA follows: TGTGCCCGCAGTTCCACAGGGTTGAACACTGAAGCTTTCTTT.

The CDR3 loop reads CASSGRSSYNEQFF. The CDR3, as DNA: TGTGCCAGCAGCGGGAGGAGCTCCTACAATGAGCAGTTCTTC. This sequence joins TRBV7-2 and TRBJ2-1; D might be TRBD2 (6 bases). The CDR3 is 14 amino acids. Trimming shortened V by 5 bases and J by 0 bases, and 8 bases separated the two germline ends. Germline V gives CDR1 SGHTA, CDR2 FQGNSA.

In its sample, this clonotype was seen many times. The chain couples TRBV20-1 to TRBJ2-7; 14 bases are a match to TRBD2. The CDR3 totals 15 residues. Germline CDR1 DFQATT, CDR2 SNEGSKA (reference sequence). With V trimmed by 5 bases and J by 1 base, 4 bases remained unmatched. The chain's CDR3 is CSAEGLAGDSYEQYF. The CDR3 DNA follows: TGCAGTGCTGAGGGACTAGCGGGAGATTCCTACGAGCAGTACTTC.

This clonotype has a count of ten or more. The gene calls are TRBV11-2 and TRBJ1-2; maybe TRBD1 (5 bases). Germline CDR1 reads SGHAT; CDR2 reads FQNNGV. The CDR3 covers 11 residues. V was trimmed by 3 bases and J by 13 bases, leaving 12 bases between them. CDR3 bases: TGTGCCAGCAGCTTGGGGGGTTTCACCACCTTC. Translation: CASSLGGFTTF.

This clonotype was recorded at least ten times. The chain has TRBV20-1 and TRBJ1-4; weak D call: TRBD1 (5 bases). V shed 2 bases and J shed 7 bases, with 14 bases lying between them. The CDR3 runs to 14 residues. Germline values: CDR1 DFQATT, CDR2 SNEGSKA (reference sequence). The CDR3 reads CSARLGARVEKLFF. The CDR3 DNA is TGCAGTGCTAGACTCGGGGCTCGGGTTGAAAAACTGTTTTTT.

The sample holds a few counts of this clonotype. The V call is TRBV15, the J call TRBJ2-3; D gene ambiguous. Germline CDR1 is LNHNV and CDR2 is YYDKDF (reference sequence). The ends were cut back, 1 base at V and 2 bases at J, with 10 bases in the middle. The CDR3 consists of 15 residues. In DNA, the CDR3 is TGTGCCACCAGCAGAGTTCGGGCTACCACAGATACGCAGTATTTT. Translating it yields CATSRVRATTDTQYF.

This clonotype was counted ten times or more. CDR3 in amino acids: CASNLQRGSTEAFF. CDR3 bases: TGTGCCAGCAACCTCCAAAGGGGAAGTACTGAAGCTTTCTTT. The V gene is TRBV7-2, the J gene TRBJ1-1, with D tentatively TRBD1 (5 bases). The CDR3 has 14 residues. Trimming took 7 bases from V and 5 from J, leaving 17 bases between them. Germline V lookup: CDR1 SGHTA, CDR2 FQGNSA.

The chain employs TRBV6-4 and TRBJ2-1, with 12 positions matching TRBD2. The J segment lost 7 bases and the V segment lost 5 bases, leaving 15 bases of the junction unmatched. The CDR3 is made up of 18 amino acids. Germline loops: CDR1 MRHNA, CDR2 SNTAGT. The CDR3 here is CASSLRGQGLAGKNEQFF. CDR3 bases: TGTGCCAGCAGTCTACGGGGACAGGGACTAGCGGGTAAGAATGAGCAGTTCTTC.

This clonotype was seen more than once but under ten times. CDR3 sequence: CASRVDSSYNSPLHF. As DNA, the CDR3 is TGTGCCAGCAGAGTCGACAGCTCCTATAATTCACCCCTCCACTTT. V and J are TRBV2 and TRBJ1-6; D possibly corresponds to TRBD1 (5 bases). CDR1 and CDR2 (germline): SNHLY, FYNNEI. V lost 6 bases to trimming and J lost 0 bases, with 9 bases between them. This CDR3 contains 15 residues.

This clonotype has at least ten counts. V and J are TRBV20-1 and TRBJ1-2, with TRBD1 matching 9 bases. V lost 5 bases and J lost 7; bases outside the gene matches: 11. Germline assignment: CDR1 DFQATT and CDR2 SNEGSKA (reference sequence). This CDR3 has 14 amino acids. CDR3 DNA sequence: TGCAGTGCTGGCCGGGACAGGGATTCGGGTGGCTACACCTTC. Its translation: CSAGRDRDSGGYTF.

The chain employs TRBV25-1 and TRBJ2-1; D is ambiguous. Germline V gene sequence: CDR1 MGHDK, CDR2 SYGVNS. This CDR3 contains 12 residues. V was trimmed by 10 bases and J by 5 bases, leaving 12 bases between them. This CDR3 is CATTDNNNEQFF. In DNA, the CDR3 is TGTGCCACCACAGACAATAACAATGAGCAGTTCTTC.

The table lists this clonotype with a few counts. The V and J genes are TRBV12-3 or TRBV12-4 and TRBJ2-7, with D possibly being TRBD1 (5 bases). V was pared by 2 bases and J by 1 base, with 9 bases between. This CDR3 is built from 14 residues. The chain's CDR3 is CASSLQGFSYEQYF. The CDR3 nucleotides are TGTGCCAGCAGTTTACAGGGCTTTTCCTACGAGCAGTACTTC.

This clonotype was detected many times. The CDR3 region has the DNA TGTGCCAGCAGAGAACAGGGGACGGAGCCCCAGCATTTT. This sequence encodes CASREQGTEPQHF. The J gene is TRBJ1-5, the V gene TRBV28; 7 positions agree with TRBD1. The V gene end was trimmed by 6 bases and the J gene end by 8 bases; junction bases not matched to a gene: 7. Germline V CDR1 and CDR2: MDHEN, SYDVKM. CDR3 length: 13 residues.

This clonotype has a handful of counts. The CDR3 nucleotides read TGTGCCAGCAGGAGACAGGTTTCCCTCTACGAGCAGTACTTC. Amino acids: CASRRQVSLYEQYF. This rearrangement joins TRBV6-1 to TRBJ2-7; D might be TRBD1 (6 bases). Germline CDR1 reads MNHNS; CDR2 reads SASEGT. The V end was cut by 6 bases, the J end by 3 bases, with 15 bases between. This CDR3 is 14 amino acids long.

This chain connects TRBV21-1 to TRBJ1-3. TRBV21-1 is deemed a pseudogene. CDR3 size: 10 residues. The CDR3 DNA sequence: TGTGCCAAGAGAGGAAACACCATATATTTT. As protein: CAKRGNTIYF.

This sequence joins TRBV10-3 and TRBJ2-3, with 11 bases identical to TRBD2. The CDR3 spans 18 residues. CDR1 ENHRY and CDR2 SYGVKD come from the germline V gene. J gave up 5 bases and V 3 bases, and 13 bases lay outside the gene matches. CDR3: CAISDIRGSGRAEDTQYF. CDR3 DNA: TGTGCCATCAGTGATATTCGAGGTAGCGGGAGGGCCGAAGATACGCAGTATTTT.

In this sample, this clonotype turned up many times. The chain combines TRBV5-1 with TRBJ1-1; 9 bases fit TRBD1. Germline assignment: CDR1 SGHRS and CDR2 YFSETQ. J gave up 4 bases and V 2 bases, and 3 bases lay outside the gene matches. The CDR3 loop spans 14 amino acids. The CDR3 DNA sequence: TGCGCCAGCAGCTTTACAGGGGGCGTCACTGAAGCTTTCTTT. It is translated as CASSFTGGVTEAFF.